This TCR beta chain was captured in a study of T cell repertoires in ileal Crohn's disease. This CDR3 region has 15 residues. Germline V gene sequence: CDR1 SGHNT, CDR2 YYREEE (reference sequence). V gave up 0 bases and J gave up 0 bases, with 8 bases separating them. Profiling relied on immunoSEQ multiplex PCR, and the TCRdb table lists in-frame clones only, not all of them. Altogether about 7,400 clones are present, around 76% being singletons, with the ten largest covering 6% to 8.5%. With regard to this clone: Its antigen remains unidentified.

Study outcomes and limitations: Every patient over 26.8% clonality showed endoscopic recurrence. Active smokers at surgery had more clonal expansions than non-smokers.

Time point denoted: neoterminal ileum biopsy at postoperative endoscopy, about 6 months after surgery. This sequence was found in an adult with Crohn's disease. The chain carries TRBV5-4 and TRBJ2-3, with a possible D match to TRBD2 (5 bases). The sequencing input was ileal tissue. The CDR3 loop reads CASSLGPGSTDTQYF. The CDR3 bases are TGTGCCAGCAGCTTGGGACCGGGGAGCACAGATACGCAGTATTTT.